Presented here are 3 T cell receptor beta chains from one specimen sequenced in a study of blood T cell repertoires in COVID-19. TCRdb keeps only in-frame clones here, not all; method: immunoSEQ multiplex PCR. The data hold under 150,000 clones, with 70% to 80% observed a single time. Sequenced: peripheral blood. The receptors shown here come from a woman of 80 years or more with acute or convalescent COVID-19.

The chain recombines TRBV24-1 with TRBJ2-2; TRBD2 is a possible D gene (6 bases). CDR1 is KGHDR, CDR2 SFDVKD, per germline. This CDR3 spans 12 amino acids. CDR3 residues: CSCGGATGELFF. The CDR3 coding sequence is TGTTCCTGCGGCGGGGCCACCGGGGAGCTGTTTTTT.

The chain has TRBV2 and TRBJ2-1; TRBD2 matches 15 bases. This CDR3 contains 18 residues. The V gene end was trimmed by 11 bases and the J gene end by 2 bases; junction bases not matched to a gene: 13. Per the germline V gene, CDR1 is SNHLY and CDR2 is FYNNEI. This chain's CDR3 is CAVPSGTSGRSTYNEQFF. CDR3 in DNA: TGTGCCGTCCCATCCGGGACTAGCGGGAGGTCGACCTACAATGAGCAGTTCTTC.

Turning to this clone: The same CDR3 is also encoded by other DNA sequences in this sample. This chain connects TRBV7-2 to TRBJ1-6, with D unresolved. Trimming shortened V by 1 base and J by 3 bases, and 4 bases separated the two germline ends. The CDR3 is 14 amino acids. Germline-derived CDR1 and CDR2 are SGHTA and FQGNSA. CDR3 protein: CASSLDGYNSPLHF. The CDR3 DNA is TGTGCCAGCAGCTTAGACGGCTATAATTCACCCCTCCACTTT.